This entry features one T cell receptor (beta chain) sequence. The ends were cut back, 0 bases at V and 2 bases at J, with 9 bases in the middle. In germline, CDR1 is MGHDK, CDR2 SYGVNS. The CDR3 loop spans 15 amino acids. The data were obtained in a study of shared clonotypes between healthy human individuals. Assay: immunoSEQ multiplex PCR; the TCRdb copy retains only in-frame clones and omits some. The data contain more than 2 million clones, approximately 96% of them singletons. The sample consisted of naive CD4+ T cells sorted from blood. This sample's subset: CD45RA+ positively selected. V and J are TRBV25-1 and TRBJ2-3; D remains ambiguous. The TCR was taken from a man between 18 and 29 years old in good health. CDR3 sequence (DNA): TGTGCCAGCAGTGAATATAAAACTGACACAGATACGCAGTATTTT. Translating it yields CASSEYKTDTDTQYF.